Presented here are 18 T cell receptor beta chains from one specimen sequenced in a study of blood T cell repertoires in COVID-19. TCRdb keeps only in-frame clones here, not all; method: immunoSEQ multiplex PCR. The sample has about 170,000 clones, 82% seen once. Input material: peripheral blood. These receptors all come from a woman of 80 years or more with active or convalescent COVID-19.

V and J are TRBV7-2 and TRBJ2-1; 9 bases are a match to TRBD1. Trimming took 6 bases from V and 7 from J; bases not matched to a gene: 10. The CDR3 spans 15 residues. Germline lookup yields CDR1 SGHTA and CDR2 FQGNSA. CDR3 protein: CASSPGTGSVNEQFF. In DNA, the CDR3 is TGTGCCAGCAGTCCCGGGACAGGGAGTGTTAATGAGCAGTTCTTC.

This chain uses TRBV27 with TRBJ2-5, with 11 bases identical to TRBD2. V shed 6 bases and J 5 bases; nucleotides not matched to a gene: 17. Germline CDR1 and CDR2: MNHEY and SMNVEV (reference sequence). The CDR3 is 18 amino acids. CDR3 nucleotides: TGTGCCAGCAGCCTAGAATTTTTGGGGACTAGCGGACGGGAGACCCAGTACTTC. Encoded protein: CASSLEFLGTSGRETQYF.

The J gene is TRBJ1-1, the V gene TRBV15, with D unclear. In germline, CDR1 is LNHNV, CDR2 YYDKDF (reference sequence). Between the trimmed V and J ends, which lost 4 bases and 1 base, there was a span of 7 bases. The CDR3 length is 13 residues. CDR3 in amino acids: CATSKLPNTEAFF. The CDR3 nucleotides are TGTGCCACCAGCAAACTGCCGAACACTGAAGCTTTCTTT. Variable domain in full (rest from reference TRBV15 and TRBJ1-1): DAMVIQNPRYQVTQFGKPVTLSCSQTLNHNVMYWYQQKSSQAPKLLFHYYDKDFNNEADTPDNFQSRRPNTSFCFLDIRSPGLGDTAMYLCATSKLPNTEAFFGQGTRLTVV.

A few counts support this clone. The CDR3 is CASSRTRGNSPLHF. The CDR3 DNA sequence: TGTGCCAGCAGCAGGACAAGGGGGAATTCACCCCTCCACTTT. The chain combines TRBV5-6 with TRBJ1-6; weak D call: TRBD1 (6 bases). The CDR3 runs to 14 residues. Trimming cost V 4 bases and J 7 bases, with 12 bases left between them. Per germline, CDR1 SGHDT and CDR2 YYEEEE. The full variable domain, rest sourced from reference TRBV5-6 and TRBJ1-6, is DAGVTQSPTHLIKTRGQQVTLRCSPKSGHDTVSWYQQALGQGPQFIFQYYEEEERQRGNFPDRFSGHQFPNYSSELNVNALLLGDSALYLCASSRTRGNSPLHFGNGTRLTVT.

The rearrangement joins TRBV6-5 to TRBJ1-3; 8 bases match TRBD1. The CDR3 has 15 residues. Germline loops: CDR1 MNHEY, CDR2 SVGAGI. V gave up 2 bases and J gave up 7 bases; unmatched junction bases: 7. CDR3: CASSYADRGRNTIYF. In DNA form, the CDR3 reads TGTGCCAGCAGTTACGCTGACAGGGGAAGGAACACCATATATTTT.

This clone is a singleton in its sample. The chain recombines TRBV7-6 with TRBJ2-3, with TRBD2 identical over 12 bases. Germline CDR1 reads SGHVS; CDR2 reads FNYEAQ. The trim removed 7 bases at V and 4 bases at J, leaving 12 bases unmatched. This CDR3 region has 17 residues. CDR3 sequence reads: CASNKRASGRASDTQYF. The CDR3 coding sequence is TGTGCCAGCAACAAAAGGGCTAGCGGGAGGGCCTCAGATACGCAGTATTTT.

J is TRBJ2-1 and V is TRBV9; 12 bases match TRBD1. Unmatched junction bases numbered 7, after V lost 4 bases and J lost 8 bases. Looked up from germline, CDR1 is SGDLS and CDR2 is YYNGEE. The CDR3 sequence is 15 residues long. The CDR3: CASSIGTGGLDEQFF. The CDR3 bases are TGTGCCAGCAGCATCGGGACAGGGGGCCTGGATGAGCAGTTCTTC.

The chain is built from TRBV5-1 and TRBJ1-2; D uncertain. Germline-derived CDR1 and CDR2 are SGHRS and YFSETQ. The CDR3 loop spans 13 amino acids. V was trimmed by 2 bases and J by 8 bases, leaving 13 bases between them. CDR3 nucleotide sequence: TGCGCCAGCAGCTTAAAACCGGGTGGGGGCTACACCTTC. Amino acid sequence: CASSLKPGGGYTF.

The table lists this clone with a few counts. The V gene is TRBV11-3, the J gene TRBJ2-2; 8 nucleotides match TRBD1. Germline assignment: CDR1 SGHNT and CDR2 YENEEA. V was clipped by 3 bases and J by 2 bases; unmatched bases: 2. The CDR3 is 15 residues long. CDR3 nucleotides: TGTGCCAGCAGCTTTGGACAGGGCAACACCGGGGAGCTGTTTTTT. Translating gives CASSFGQGNTGELFF. The full variable domain, completed using reference TRBV11-3 and TRBJ2-2, is EAGVVQSPRYKIIEKKQPVAFWCNPISGHNTLYWYLQNLGQGPELLIRYENEEAVDDSQLPKDRFSAERLKGVDSTLKIQPAELGDSAVYLCASSFGQGNTGELFFGEGSRLTVL.

The rearrangement links TRBV6-1 to TRBJ1-1, with TRBD1 matching over 9 bases. Trimming removed 0 bases from V and 11 bases from J; junction bases left unmatched: 16. The CDR3 runs 17 residues. Per germline, CDR1 MNHNS and CDR2 SASEGT. The CDR3 DNA reads as TGTGCCAGCAGTGAAGCAGTACCGGGACAGGGAGATATCGTGGCTTTCTTT. Translation gives CASSEAVPGQGDIVAFF.

The gene calls are TRBV5-1 and TRBJ1-6; 12 nucleotides agree with TRBD1. In germline, CDR1 is SGHRS, CDR2 YFSETQ. The CDR3 has 17 amino acids. J lost 10 bases, V lost 4 bases, and 12 bases had no gene match. This CDR3 is CASSLRGGQGAGSPLHF. As DNA, the CDR3 is TGCGCCAGCAGCCTTCGCGGGGGACAGGGGGCGGGATCACCCCTCCACTTT.

V is TRBV28 and J is TRBJ2-7, with D hard to call. Trimming left V 2 bases short and J 6 bases short, with 14 bases between. The germline V gene has CDR1 MDHEN and CDR2 SYDVKM. The CDR3 loop spans 14 amino acids. The CDR3 region has the DNA TGTGCCAGCAGTTTACCCGAGTTTGATGGCGAGCAGTACTTC. Its translation is CASSLPEFDGEQYF.

The CDR3: CASSPRTGSNEQFF. In DNA, the CDR3 is TGCGCCAGCAGCCCCCGGACAGGGAGCAATGAGCAGTTCTTC. The chain combines TRBV5-1 with TRBJ2-1; TRBD1 matches at 8 bases. After removal of 4 bases from V and 6 bases from J, the junction contained 6 bases not matched to a gene. The germline CDR1 and CDR2 sequences are SGHRS and YFSETQ. CDR3 size: 14 residues.

The chain is built from TRBV2 and TRBJ1-1; D perhaps matches TRBD1 (6 bases). CDR3 size: 13 residues. Germline V gene data show CDR1 as SNHLY and CDR2 as FYNNEI. Trimming took off 10 bases at V and 0 bases at J, with 12 bases between the two ends. DNA of the CDR3: TGTGCCACTACGACAGGCTTGAACACTGAAGCTTTCTTT. It translates to CATTTGLNTEAFF.

This rearrangement joins TRBV5-8 to TRBJ1-1; 7 nucleotides agree with TRBD1. The V gene end was trimmed by 2 bases and the J gene end by 5 bases; junction bases not matched to a gene: 6. The CDR3 has 14 residues. CDR1 and CDR2 (germline): SGHTS, YDEGEE. CDR3 in amino acids: CASSFPGGLTEAFF. The CDR3 DNA follows: TGTGCCAGCAGCTTTCCAGGGGGTTTAACTGAAGCTTTCTTT.

In DNA, the CDR3 is TGTGCCAGCAGCTTAGCAGAGAACACTGAAGCTTTCTTT. This translates into CASSLAENTEAFF. The rearrangement uses TRBV7-3 and TRBJ1-1; D call uncertain. Germline V gene sequence: CDR1 SGHTA, CDR2 FQGTGA. V was shortened by 2 bases and J by 1 base, with 5 bases between the two germline ends. The CDR3 is made up of 13 amino acids.

This rearrangement joins TRBV7-8 to TRBJ2-5; 7 bases map to TRBD2. The V and J ends lost 3 bases and 8 bases, in that order; junction bases with no gene match: 9. The germline V gene encodes CDR1 SGHVS and CDR2 FQNEAQ. The CDR3 totals 14 residues. The CDR3 reads CASSFASGRGTQYF. The CDR3 DNA reads TGTGCCAGCAGCTTCGCTAGCGGACGGGGAACCCAGTACTTC.

This clone was found once. The chain employs TRBV5-5 and TRBJ1-4; the match to TRBD1 covers 11 bases. The CDR3 runs 15 residues. V lost 4 bases to trimming and J lost 8 bases; unmatched junction nucleotides: 7. CDR1 SGHKS and CDR2 YYEKEE come from the germline V gene (reference sequence). The CDR3 DNA is TGTGCCAGCAGCGCTGGGACAGGGGGAAGAGAAAAACTGTTTTTT. This translates into CASSAGTGGREKLFF.